This is a list of T cell receptor beta chains from one sample in a study of early T cells in non-severe SARS-CoV-2 infection. MiXCR, applied by TCRdb to the 5' RACE reads, yields one record per CDR3 protein. The sample gives 57,000 or so distinct CDR3 sequences, around 12% of which show up once; roughly 1.2% is in the top ten. Sequencing used whole blood, obtained at baseline. The receptors come from an adult who was a healthcare worker with PCR-confirmed SARS-CoV-2 infection or an uninfected control (not recorded which). The donor label of this sample is uncertain. Each CDR3 is given with its conserved first and last residue.

TRBV30,TRBJ1-6,CAWSVAGTGGISPLHF
TRBV24-1,TRBJ2-5,CATSDGQRQTQYF
TRBV12-3/TRBV12-4,TRBJ2-1,CASSLNRAANEQFF
TRBV2,TRBJ2-1,CASMTSGAYNEQFF
TRBV6-4,TRBJ2-1,CASSGSLNLTGGAEQFF
TRBV29-1,TRBJ2-3,CSVKNRGDTDTQYF
TRBV19,TRBJ1-4,CASSILRRNEKLFF
TRBV5-1,TRBJ1-1,CASSLAQGGQTEAFF
TRBV7-6,TRBJ2-2,CATRLLNHNTGELFF
TRBV18,TRBJ1-2,CASSPGTRNPYGYTF
TRBV11-2,TRBJ1-1,CASSLILFNMNTEAFF
TRBV19,TRBJ2-1,CASSIPGYNIDEQFF
TRBV6-1,TRBJ1-4,CASSEQGYNEKLFF
TRBV30,TRBJ1-1,CAWSDTGNFVKNTEAFF
TRBV27,TRBJ2-2,CASSLGNRLTGELFF
TRBV18,TRBJ1-2,CASSPGSNYGYTF
TRBV12-3/TRBV12-4,TRBJ2-5,CASSFSYQETQYF
TRBV29-1,TRBJ2-2,CSVGLSGELFF
TRBV20-1,TRBJ2-3,CSERGMGTDTQYF
TRBV7-2,TRBJ2-1,CASSLGPLGNEQFF
TRBV5-8,TRBJ2-2,CASSFLVTGELFF